These 13 T cell receptor beta chains originate from one sample sequenced in a study of T cells in Graves' hyperthyroidism and ophthalmopathy. RNA transcripts served as the template for amplifying TCR beta CDR3 regions. Primed by the HTBI set, a first-round RT-PCR was run on the TCR CDR3. TCRdb processed the multiplex PCR reads anew with MiXCR; each CDR3 protein has one entry. The sample has some 490,000 distinct CDR3 sequences, about 16% seen once. The sequenced sample consisted of blood. The receptor source for this set is a woman aged 25 to 39 with Graves' ophthalmopathy.

The chain has TRBV24-1 and TRBJ1-2; D is undetermined. V lost 1 base and J 6 bases, leaving 8 bases between the germline ends. The CDR3 runs 13 residues. Germline loops: CDR1 KGHDR, CDR2 SFDVKD. CDR3 residues: CATSDFSEDGYTF. The CDR3 DNA follows: TGTGCCACCAGTGATTTTTCCGAAGATGGCTACACCTTC.

This clonotype showed up just once. The rearrangement uses TRBV9 and TRBJ1-6; unclear D gene. With 0 bases removed from V and 6 bases from J, the gap between germline ends came to 10 bases. From germline, CDR1 is SGDLS and CDR2 YYNGEE. The CDR3 consists of 15 residues. CDR3 loop: CASSVARTVNSPLHF. CDR3 DNA sequence: TGTGCCAGCAGCGTAGCCCGGACGGTTAATTCACCCCTCCACTTT. Full variable domain (remainder filled in from reference TRBV9 and TRBJ1-6): DSGVTQTPKHLITATGQRVTLRCSPRSGDLSVYWYQQSLDQGLQFLIQYYNGEERAKGNILERFSAQQFPDLHSELNLSSLELGDSALYFCASSVARTVNSPLHFGNGTRLTVT.

This clonotype has ten or more counts. The chain has TRBV12-3 or TRBV12-4 and TRBJ2-7; TRBD2 aligns across 9 bases. Germline trimming cut 4 bases from V and 3 bases from J; bases unmatched to any gene: 7. The CDR3 totals 15 residues. CDR3 nucleotides: TGTGCCAGCAGTTATGCTAGCGGGATTTTCTACGAGCAGTACTTC. Its protein product is CASSYASGIFYEQYF.

Details on this clonotype: Compared with germline, one end of the junction differs, possibly owing to a read error. The chain links TRBV14 to TRBJ2-5; D gene uncertain. From germline, CDR1 is SGHDN and CDR2 FVKESK. This CDR3 contains 12 residues. The CDR3 loop reads CTSSQFQETQYF. For the CDR3, the DNA is TGTACCAGCAGCCAATTCCAAGAGACCCAGTACTTC. The variable domain in full, with the rest retrieved from reference TRBV14 and TRBJ2-5, is EAGVTQFPSHSVIEKGQTVTLRCDPISGHDNLYWYRRVMGKEIKFLLHFVKESKQDESGMPNNRFLAERTGGTYSTLKVQPAELEDSGVYFCTSSQFQETQYFGPGTRLLVL.

This clonotype was observed at least ten times. The chain uses TRBV6-2 or TRBV6-3 and TRBJ2-1; TRBD2 matches at 8 bases. The CDR3 consists of 17 residues. V was pared by 0 bases and J by 4 bases, with 8 bases of the junction left unmatched. Germline V gene sequence: CDR1 MNHEY, CDR2 SVGEGT. The CDR3 region is CASSYSPAGVWYNEQFF. The CDR3 coding sequence is TGTGCCAGCAGTTACTCGCCAGCGGGAGTTTGGTACAATGAGCAGTTCTTC.

This chain links TRBV5-6 with TRBJ2-2, with D possibly being TRBD1 (6 bases). CDR3 length: 13 residues. Trimming pared 5 bases from V and 6 bases from J, leaving 11 bases between. The germline CDR1 and CDR2 sequences are SGHDT and YYEEEE. CDR3 protein: CASRLQGPGELFF. The CDR3 DNA reads TGTGCCAGCAGACTACAGGGCCCCGGGGAGCTGTTTTTT.

This clonotype was seen a few times. A much larger clone lies a single base off, so this may be a read error. In nucleotides, the CDR3 is TGTGCCAGCAGCTCTTGGACTGGCGGGAGGAACAATGAGCAGTTCTTC. This encodes CASSSWTGGRNNEQFF. The chain is built from TRBV11-2 and TRBJ2-1; TRBD2 matches 8 bases. V shed 4 bases and J 5 bases; nucleotides not matched to a gene: 10. The CDR3 is made up of 16 amino acids. Germline V gene data show CDR1 as SGHAT and CDR2 as FQNNGV.

This CDR3 reads CSAIPPAGDNLAKNIQYF. The CDR3 nucleotides are TGCAGTGCCATCCCGCCAGCGGGAGACAACCTAGCCAAAAACATTCAGTACTTC. The rearrangement joins TRBV20-1 to TRBJ2-4, with TRBD2 matching 8 bases. Germline V gene sequence: CDR1 DFQATT, CDR2 SNEGSKA (reference sequence). Losses at the gene ends were 6 bases for V and 0 bases for J; bases not matched to a gene: 16. The CDR3 is 18 residues long.

This clonotype has a count of ten or more. The chain links TRBV7-9 to TRBJ1-1, with 7 positions matching TRBD1. The CDR3 sequence is 14 residues long. V lost 5 bases, J lost 3 bases, and 6 bases stayed unmatched. CDR1 SEHNR and CDR2 FQNEAQ come from the germline V gene (reference sequence). The CDR3 region is CASSQTGWDTEAFF. The CDR3 nucleotides are TGTGCCAGCAGCCAGACAGGGTGGGACACTGAAGCTTTCTTT.

This clonotype was seen many times. This chain links TRBV7-2 with TRBJ2-1; TRBD2 matches 10 bases. Germline values: CDR1 SGHTA, CDR2 FQGNSA. V was pared by 1 base and J by 9 bases, with 3 bases of the junction left unmatched. CDR3 length equals 14 residues. CDR3: CASSLGSGRVEQFF. CDR3 sequence (DNA): TGTGCCAGCAGCTTAGGAAGCGGGAGGGTTGAGCAGTTCTTC. The complete variable domain, with remaining parts taken from reference TRBV7-2 and TRBJ2-1, reads GAGVSQSPSNKVTEKGKDVELRCDPISGHTALYWYRQSLGQGLEFLIYFQGNSAPDKSGLPSDRFSAERTGGSVSTLTIQRTQQEDSAVYLCASSLGSGRVEQFFGPGTRLTVL.

Notes on this clonotype: The junction departs from the called germline gene at one end, perhaps through a read error. The chain carries TRBV27 and TRBJ2-7, with 8 bases that match TRBD2. Germline assignment: CDR1 MNHEY and CDR2 SMNVEV (reference sequence). The CDR3 is made up of 16 amino acids. The CDR3: CACRMGTSGFTYEQYF. The CDR3 bases are TGTGCCTGCAGAATGGGAACTAGCGGCTTTACCTACGAGCAGTACTTC.

This clonotype was recorded many times. The genes are TRBV30 and TRBJ1-1, with 7 positions matching TRBD1. The CDR3 loop spans 14 amino acids. The germline V gene has CDR1 GTSNPN and CDR2 SVGIG (reference sequence). V lost 1 base to trimming and J lost 1 base; unmatched junction nucleotides: 3. For the CDR3, the DNA is TGTGCCTGGAGTGCGGGACAGAAGAACACTGAAGCTTTCTTT. Translating it yields CAWSAGQKNTEAFF.

This clonotype was recorded at least ten times. The CDR3 DNA sequence: TGTGCCAGCAGTGATGTTGTGGGGGGCAGCGACTACAATGAGCAGTTCTTC. Translated, it gives CASSDVVGGSDYNEQFF. This chain uses TRBV6-1 with TRBJ2-1, with D tentatively TRBD1 or TRBD2 (6 bases each). The CDR3 spans 17 residues. Looked up from germline, CDR1 is MNHNS and CDR2 is SASEGT. Between the trimmed V and J ends, which lost 3 bases and 3 bases, there was a span of 18 bases.